The 15 T cell receptor beta chains given below trace back to one sample, sequenced in a study of siplizumab effects on memory and regulatory T cells. Clones were sequenced by immunoSEQ multiplex PCR, and TCRdb holds only the in-frame ones, with some missing. The sample lists over 70,000 clones; around 93% were seen once. Sequences were obtained from CD8+ T cells sorted from blood. The receptors derive from a human donor in good health.

The V and J genes are TRBV28 and TRBJ2-7, with a weak D call TRBD2 (6 bases). The CDR3 loop spans 13 amino acids. The germline V gene encodes CDR1 MDHEN and CDR2 SYDVKM. V was shortened by 5 bases and J by 7 bases, with 15 bases between the two germline ends. CDR3 sequence: CASSERGGREQYF. CDR3 DNA sequence: TGTGCCAGCAGTGAAAGGGGAGGACGGGAGCAGTACTTC.

The CDR3 DNA reads as TGCAGTGCTAGAGAGGGCCCTGTCCTGTTTTTT. Its protein is CSAREGPVLFF. V usage is TRBV20-1 and J usage is TRBJ1-4; D not resolved. V shed 0 bases and J shed 14 bases, with 10 bases lying between them. The CDR3 contains 11 residues. Germline lookup yields CDR1 DFQATT and CDR2 SNEGSKA (reference sequence).

The rearrangement links TRBV5-4 to TRBJ2-7, with TRBD2 matching 11 bases. Germline CDR1 SGHNT, CDR2 YYREEE (reference sequence). The CDR3 contains 16 residues. V lost 3 bases to trimming and J lost 6 bases; unmatched junction nucleotides: 11. The CDR3 nucleotides are TGTGCCAGCAGCTCAGTAGCGGGAGGGCCAGGGAGCGAGCAGTACTTC. Encoded protein: CASSSVAGGPGSEQYF.

The genes are TRBV4-2 and TRBJ2-1; no firm D call. The CDR3 is 15 residues long. Per germline, CDR1 LGHNA and CDR2 YNFKEQ. Trimming left V 0 bases short and J 10 bases short, with 16 bases between. The CDR3 loop is CASSQDRTRFQEQFF. The CDR3 region has the DNA TGTGCCAGCAGCCAAGATCGGACGAGGTTTCAGGAGCAGTTCTTC.

The CDR3: CASSQALAGGVGEQFF. Here the CDR3 DNA reads TGCGCCAGCAGCCAAGCCTTAGCGGGAGGTGTTGGTGAGCAGTTCTTC. The chain links TRBV4-1 to TRBJ2-1; TRBD2 aligns across 10 bases. Germline CDR1 reads MGHRA; CDR2 reads YSYEKL. Losses at the gene ends were 1 base for V and 9 bases for J; bases not matched to a gene: 9. The CDR3 has 16 residues.

V is TRBV11-2 and J is TRBJ2-6, with D unresolved. CDR1 is SGHAT, CDR2 FQNNGV, per germline. V was shortened by 0 bases and J by 1 base, with 13 bases between the two germline ends. The CDR3 contains 18 residues. CDR3 sequence (DNA): TGTGCCAGCAGCTTAGATCAGGCTACCAAATCTGGGGCCAACGTCCTGACTTTC. It yields the protein CASSLDQATKSGANVLTF.

The rearrangement uses TRBV28 and TRBJ2-1; TRBD1 is a possible D gene (5 bases). Between the trimmed V and J ends, which lost 5 bases and 4 bases, there was a span of 9 bases. The CDR3 is 13 residues long. The V gene's germline CDR1 is MDHEN and CDR2 SYDVKM. CDR3 in DNA: TGTGCCAGCAGTGCGCAGGGTTACAATGAGCAGTTCTTC. Amino acids: CASSAQGYNEQFF.

The rearrangement joins TRBV9 to TRBJ2-3; TRBD2 agrees at 7 bases. The germline gives CDR1 SGDLS, CDR2 YYNGEE. V lost 4 bases to trimming and J lost 0 bases; unmatched junction nucleotides: 2. The CDR3 has 14 amino acids. This CDR3 reads CASSTTSSTDTQYF. CDR3 nucleotide sequence: TGTGCCAGCAGCACGACTAGCAGCACAGATACGCAGTATTTT.

The chain links TRBV11-2 to TRBJ1-3; D is undetermined. V dropped 0 bases and J dropped 0 bases, with 3 bases sitting between them. CDR1 SGHAT and CDR2 FQNNGV come from the germline V gene. The CDR3 is 14 residues long. The CDR3, as DNA: TGTGCCAGCAGCTTAGACAGCTCTGGAAACACCATATATTTT. Translation gives CASSLDSSGNTIYF. The full variable domain, rest sourced from reference TRBV11-2 and TRBJ1-3, is EAGVAQSPRYKIIEKRQSVAFWCNPISGHATLYWYQQILGQGPKLLIQFQNNGVVDDSQLPKDRFSAERLKGVDSTLKIQPAKLEDSAVYLCASSLDSSGNTIYFGEGSWLTVV.

The V gene is TRBV10-2, the J gene TRBJ1-5; a weak D match, TRBD1 (6 bases). Germline CDR1 reads WSHSY; CDR2 reads SAAADI. The CDR3 is 22 amino acids. Trimming stripped 0 bases from V and 3 bases from J, with 30 bases between. The CDR3 region is CASSESYRPPIESGQFNQPQHF. CDR3 bases: TGCGCCAGCAGTGAGTCGTATCGGCCACCAATAGAATCGGGACAATTCAATCAGCCCCAGCATTTT.

V is TRBV27 and J is TRBJ2-7, with D unresolved. The CDR3 is made up of 14 amino acids. Trimming shortened V by 3 bases and J by 2 bases, and 11 bases separated the two germline ends. Germline CDR1 reads MNHEY; CDR2 reads SMNVEV (reference sequence). This CDR3 reads CASSFAGGAYEQYF. CDR3 coding DNA: TGTGCCAGCAGTTTCGCAGGTGGGGCCTACGAGCAGTACTTC.

This chain joins TRBV14 and TRBJ2-1, with 13 bases fitting TRBD2. This CDR3 contains 16 residues. Unmatched junction bases numbered 9, after V lost 3 bases and J lost 10 bases. Germline CDR1 is SGHDN and CDR2 is FVKESK. The chain's CDR3 is CASSHNFGLAGVEQFF. CDR3 nucleotide sequence: TGTGCCAGCAGCCACAATTTCGGACTAGCGGGAGTCGAGCAGTTCTTC.

CDR3 amino acids: CASSYEAGSYEQYF. The CDR3 region has the DNA TGTGCCAGCAGCTATGAAGCGGGTAGTTACGAGCAGTACTTC. This chain links TRBV7-9 with TRBJ2-7; D is perhaps TRBD2 (6 bases). CDR3 length: 14 residues. The germline V gene has CDR1 SEHNR and CDR2 FQNEAQ (reference sequence). The germline V and J ends were trimmed by 4 bases and 4 bases, with 14 bases remaining between them. The full variable domain, with the rest looked up from reference TRBV7-9 and TRBJ2-7, is DTGVSQNPRHKITKRGQNVTFRCDPISEHNRLYWYRQTLGQGPEFLTYFQNEAQLEKSRLLSDRFSAERPKGSFSTLEIQRTEQGDSAMYLCASSYEAGSYEQYFGPGTRLTVT.

The rearrangement links TRBV6-1 to TRBJ2-7; 13 nucleotides align to TRBD2. The trim removed 7 bases at V and 7 bases at J, leaving 7 bases unmatched. The CDR3 loop spans 14 amino acids. CDR1 is MNHNS and CDR2 is SASEGT in the germline V gene. CDR3 amino acids: CASNHGLAGVEQYF. The CDR3 DNA reads TGTGCCAGCAATCACGGACTAGCGGGAGTGGAGCAGTACTTC.

Here the CDR3 reads CAIMGTGGPYEQYF. The CDR3 DNA follows: TGTGCCATCATGGGGACAGGGGGACCCTACGAGCAGTACTTC. The chain has TRBV10-3 and TRBJ2-7, with TRBD1 matching over 11 bases. Trimming removed 7 bases from V and 2 bases from J; junction bases left unmatched: 4. Germline V gene data show CDR1 as ENHRY and CDR2 as SYGVKD. The CDR3 is 14 amino acids.